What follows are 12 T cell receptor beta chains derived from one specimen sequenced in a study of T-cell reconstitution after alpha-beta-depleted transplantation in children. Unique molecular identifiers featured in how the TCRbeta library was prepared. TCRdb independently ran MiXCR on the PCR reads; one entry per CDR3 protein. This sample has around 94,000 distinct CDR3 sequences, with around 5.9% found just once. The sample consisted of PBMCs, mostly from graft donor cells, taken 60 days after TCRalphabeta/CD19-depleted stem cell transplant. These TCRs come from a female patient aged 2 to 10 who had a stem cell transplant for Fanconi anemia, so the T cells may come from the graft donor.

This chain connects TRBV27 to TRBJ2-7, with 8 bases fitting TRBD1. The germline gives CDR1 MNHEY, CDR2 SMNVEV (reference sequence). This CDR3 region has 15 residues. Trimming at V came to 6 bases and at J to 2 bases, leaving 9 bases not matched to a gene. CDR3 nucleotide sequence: TGTGCCAGCAGCGCCTCGGGACAGGTGCCCTACGAGCAGTACTTC. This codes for CASSASGQVPYEQYF.

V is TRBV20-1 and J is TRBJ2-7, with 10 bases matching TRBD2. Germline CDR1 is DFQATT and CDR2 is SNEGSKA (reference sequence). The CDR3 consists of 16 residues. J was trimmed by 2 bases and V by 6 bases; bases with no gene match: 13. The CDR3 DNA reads TGCAGTGCGCGAAGACCTCGGAGCGGGAGGGCCTACGAGCAGTACTTC. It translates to CSARRPRSGRAYEQYF.

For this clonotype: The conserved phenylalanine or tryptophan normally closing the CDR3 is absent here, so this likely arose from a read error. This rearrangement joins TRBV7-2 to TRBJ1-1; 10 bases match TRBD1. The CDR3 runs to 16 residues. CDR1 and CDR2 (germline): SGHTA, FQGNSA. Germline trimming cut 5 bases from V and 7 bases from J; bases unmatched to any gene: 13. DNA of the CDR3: TGTGCCAGCAGCCCCCCCCCTGACAGGGGGCAGAATGAAGCTTTCTCT. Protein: CASSPPPDRGQNEAFS.

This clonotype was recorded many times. The CDR3 DNA reads TGTGCCAGCAGCCGAAGGGATTACGATGAGCAGTTCTTC. Residues: CASSRRDYDEQFF. The rearrangement joins TRBV14 to TRBJ2-1; no reliable D call. There are 13 residues in the CDR3. V was clipped by 4 bases and J by 8 bases, with 12 bases between them. Germline V lookup: CDR1 SGHDN, CDR2 FVKESK.

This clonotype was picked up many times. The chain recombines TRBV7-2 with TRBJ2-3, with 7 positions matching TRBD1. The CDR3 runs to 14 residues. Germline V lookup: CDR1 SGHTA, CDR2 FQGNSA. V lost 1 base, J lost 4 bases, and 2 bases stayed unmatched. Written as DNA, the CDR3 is TGTGCCAGCAGCTTAGTCCAGGGGGCAGATACGCAGTATTTT. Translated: CASSLVQGADTQYF. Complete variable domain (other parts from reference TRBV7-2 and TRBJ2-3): GAGVSQSPSNKVTEKGKDVELRCDPISGHTALYWYRQSLGQGLEFLIYFQGNSAPDKSGLPSDRFSAERTGGSVSTLTIQRTQQEDSAVYLCASSLVQGADTQYFGPGTRLTVL.

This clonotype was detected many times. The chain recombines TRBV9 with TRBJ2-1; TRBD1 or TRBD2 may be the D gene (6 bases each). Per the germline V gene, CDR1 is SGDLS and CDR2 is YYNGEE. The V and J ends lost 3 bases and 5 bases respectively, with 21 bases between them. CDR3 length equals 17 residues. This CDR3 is CASSAPSGGGSDNEQFF. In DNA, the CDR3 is TGTGCCAGCAGCGCCCCGTCCGGGGGCGGATCCGACAATGAGCAGTTCTTC.

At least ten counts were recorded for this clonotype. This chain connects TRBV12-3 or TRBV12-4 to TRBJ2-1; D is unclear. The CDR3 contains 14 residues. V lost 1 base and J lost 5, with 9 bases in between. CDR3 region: CASSLGSSNNEQFF. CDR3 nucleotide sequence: TGTGCCAGCAGTTTAGGTTCCTCAAACAATGAGCAGTTCTTC.

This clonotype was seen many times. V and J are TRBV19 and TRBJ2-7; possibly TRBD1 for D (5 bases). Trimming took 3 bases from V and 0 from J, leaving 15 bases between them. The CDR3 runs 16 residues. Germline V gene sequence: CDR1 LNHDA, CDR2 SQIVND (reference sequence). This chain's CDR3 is CASSIEGDPDSYEQYF. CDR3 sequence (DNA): TGTGCCAGTAGTATCGAAGGGGATCCGGACTCCTACGAGCAGTACTTC.

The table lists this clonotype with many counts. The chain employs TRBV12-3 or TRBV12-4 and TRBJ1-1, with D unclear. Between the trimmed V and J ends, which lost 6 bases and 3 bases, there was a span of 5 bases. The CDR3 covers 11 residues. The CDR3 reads CASRRDTEAFF. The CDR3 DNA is TGTGCCAGCAGACGGGACACTGAAGCTTTCTTT.

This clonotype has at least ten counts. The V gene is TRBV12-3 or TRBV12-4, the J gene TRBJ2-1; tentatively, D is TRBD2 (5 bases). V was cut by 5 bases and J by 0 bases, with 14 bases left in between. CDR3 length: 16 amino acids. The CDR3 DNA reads TGTGCCAGCAGTCGTCAAAGCGGTCCCTCCTACAATGAGCAGTTCTTC. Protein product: CASSRQSGPSYNEQFF.

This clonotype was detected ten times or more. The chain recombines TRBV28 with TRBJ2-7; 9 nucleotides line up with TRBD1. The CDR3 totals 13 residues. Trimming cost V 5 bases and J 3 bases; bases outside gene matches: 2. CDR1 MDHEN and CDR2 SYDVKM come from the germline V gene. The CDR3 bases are TGTGCCAGCAGTATGGACAGGGGCTACGAGCAGTACTTC. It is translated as CASSMDRGYEQYF.

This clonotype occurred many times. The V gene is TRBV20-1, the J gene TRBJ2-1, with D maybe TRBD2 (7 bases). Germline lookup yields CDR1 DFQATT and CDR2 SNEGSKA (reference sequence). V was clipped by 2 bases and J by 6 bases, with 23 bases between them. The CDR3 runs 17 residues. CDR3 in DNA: TGCAGTGCTAGATCAGGTCGGAGGGGGGGCCTTCTCAATGAGCAGTTCTTC. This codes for CSARSGRRGGLLNEQFF.